The 10 T cell receptor beta chains below come from one sample, sequenced in a study of blood T cell repertoires in COVID-19. This table comes from immunoSEQ multiplex PCR, and its TCRdb copy is limited to in-frame clones, with some not included. This table holds about 130,000 clones, about 72% found once. The material sequenced was peripheral blood. All receptors come from a man in his sixties who had recovered from COVID-19.

CDR3 sequence: CASSSDRGAYEQYF. DNA of the CDR3: TGTGCCAGCTCGTCCGACAGGGGAGCCTACGAGCAGTACTTC. This chain connects TRBV18 to TRBJ2-7, with 8 bases fitting TRBD1. The CDR3 is 14 amino acids. Germline-derived CDR1 and CDR2 are KGHSH and LQKENI. J gave up 2 bases and V 6 bases, and 6 bases lay outside the gene matches.

The rearrangement joins TRBV4-1 to TRBJ2-3, with 14 bases aligning to TRBD2. CDR3 length: 17 residues. Germline V lookup: CDR1 MGHRA, CDR2 YSYEKL. V was clipped by 3 bases and J by 5 bases; unmatched bases: 7. CDR3 DNA: TGCGCCAGCAGCCAGCTGACTAGCGGGGGGGCCGGAGATACGCAGTATTTT. Protein sequence: CASSQLTSGGAGDTQYF.

The chain links TRBV7-2 to TRBJ2-3, with 7 nucleotides matching TRBD2. CDR3 size: 16 residues. CDR1 SGHTA and CDR2 FQGNSA come from the germline V gene. Trimming took 6 bases from V and 6 from J; bases not matched to a gene: 15. The CDR3 spells CASRWWPLAAGDTQYF. CDR3 DNA: TGTGCCAGCAGGTGGTGGCCTCTAGCGGCCGGTGATACGCAGTATTTT.

This clone was seen more than once but under ten times. The DNA for the CDR3 is TGTGCCTTATCAGACCGGGACAGGGTGTCCTACGAGCAGTACTTC. Amino acid sequence: CALSDRDRVSYEQYF. The J gene is TRBJ2-7, the V gene TRBV30, with 9 bases matching TRBD1. Trimming took 7 bases from V and 1 from J; bases not matched to a gene: 11. This CDR3 spans 15 amino acids. In germline, CDR1 is GTSNPN, CDR2 SVGIG (reference sequence). Full variable domain (remainder filled in from reference TRBV30 and TRBJ2-7): SQTIHQWPATLVQPVGSPLSLECTVEGTSNPNLYWYRQAAGRGLQLLFYSVGIGQISSEVPQNLSASRPQDRQFILSSKKLLLSDSGFYLCALSDRDRVSYEQYFGPGTRLTVT.

J is TRBJ1-4 and V is TRBV2; 9 positions match TRBD1. CDR1 is SNHLY, CDR2 FYNNEI, per germline. Losses at the gene ends were 1 base for V and 8 bases for J; bases not matched to a gene: 5. The length of the CDR3 is 15 residues. CDR3 in DNA: TGTGCCAGCAGTGAAGACAGGGGGCGGCTAGAAAAACTGTTTTTT. Amino acid sequence: CASSEDRGRLEKLFF.

This rearrangement joins TRBV6-5 to TRBJ2-2, with TRBD1 matching 10 bases. There are 15 residues in the CDR3. The germline gives CDR1 MNHEY, CDR2 SVGAGI. V lost 6 bases to trimming and J lost 6 bases; unmatched junction nucleotides: 7. DNA for the CDR3: TGTGCCAGCAGCCGGGACAGGGGACTTGCCGGGGAGCTGTTTTTT. Translated: CASSRDRGLAGELFF.

The genes are TRBV6-5 and TRBJ2-7, with D perhaps TRBD1 (6 bases). Trimming cost V 8 bases and J 3 bases, with 20 bases left between them. The CDR3 has 15 residues. Per germline, CDR1 MNHEY and CDR2 SVGAGI. CDR3 protein: CASVPPGAGIYEQYF. The DNA for the CDR3 is TGTGCCAGCGTGCCCCCAGGGGCAGGGATCTACGAGCAGTACTTC.

This clone has a handful of counts. The CDR3 here is CASSSAKRGNQPQHF. For the CDR3, the DNA is TGTGCCAGCAGCTCCGCCAAGCGGGGCAATCAGCCCCAGCATTTT. The V call is TRBV28, the J call TRBJ1-5, with D hard to call. Germline CDR1 is MDHEN and CDR2 is SYDVKM. The CDR3 totals 15 residues. V lost 6 bases to trimming and J lost 2 bases, with 14 bases between them. Using reference TRBV28 and TRBJ1-5 for the parts outside the CDR3, the full variable domain is DVKVTQSSRYLVKRTGEKVFLECVQDMDHENMFWYRQDPGLGLRLIYFSYDVKMKEKGDIPEGYSVSREKKERFSLILESASTNQTSMYLCASSSAKRGNQPQHFGDGTRLSIL.

The genes are TRBV9 and TRBJ2-3; 11 bases map to TRBD2. The junction had 12 bases not matched to a gene; V was cut back by 4 bases and J by 14 bases. This CDR3 has 14 amino acids. Per the germline V gene, CDR1 is SGDLS and CDR2 is YYNGEE. The CDR3 loop is CASSPRGLAGSLYF. CDR3 in DNA: TGTGCCAGCAGCCCCCGAGGACTAGCGGGTTCTCTGTATTTT.

The J gene is TRBJ1-5, the V gene TRBV19; TRBD1 might be the D (5 bases). V was shortened by 7 bases and J by 2 bases, with 9 bases between the two germline ends. CDR3 size: 13 residues. Germline CDR1 LNHDA, CDR2 SQIVND (reference sequence). The chain's CDR3 is CASTARGNQPQHF. The CDR3 DNA sequence: TGTGCCAGTACAGCCAGGGGCAATCAGCCCCAGCATTTT. Based on the CDR3 plus reference TRBV19 and TRBJ1-5, the full variable domain is DGGITQSPKYLFRKEGQNVTLSCEQNLNHDAMYWYRQDPGQGLRLIYYSQIVNDFQKGDIAEGYSVSREKKESFPLTVTSAQKNPTAFYLCASTARGNQPQHFGDGTRLSIL.